This T cell receptor (beta chain) was sequenced in a study of CD8 T cells in ankylosing spondylitis. This clonotype was found a few times. From the 5' RACE reads, TCRdb called clonotypes with MiXCR, one entry per CDR3 protein. The data show 300,000 to 350,000 distinct CDR3 sequences, 20% seen once. The length of the CDR3 is 15 residues. Trimming took 7 bases from V and 1 from J, leaving 16 bases between them. The chain uses TRBV12-3 or TRBV12-4 and TRBJ1-1; D call uncertain. The source is a female donor with ankylosing spondylitis or in good health (not recorded which). Sequenced: blood, either unsorted or a sorted T cell fraction (not recorded which). In nucleotides, the CDR3 is TGTGCCAGCATTTCCCCGGGAGGCAAGAACACTGAAGCTTTCTTT. Amino acid sequence: CASISPGGKNTEAFF.